This is a list of T cell receptor beta chains from one sample in a study of CD8 T cells in Susac syndrome. TCRdb reprocessed the immunoSEQ multiplex PCR reads with MiXCR, giving one entry per CDR3 protein. Of about 300,000 distinct CDR3 sequences listed, 89% are singletons. Sequences were obtained from CD8+ T cells from PBMCs. All receptors derive from a human donor with multiple sclerosis. The conserved cysteine and the conserved F or W are not part of the CDR3 here. Only some rows state a clone size, as once, few, many or a class for expanded clones.

j_call v_call clone_size cdr3_aa
TRBJ1-1 TRBV7-9 - APNPYRERITEAF
TRBJ2-1 TRBV20-1 once SARAGTVLRSSYNEQF
TRBJ2-3 TRBV7-8 - ASSFLGQTDTQY
TRBJ1-3 TRBV11-2 once ASSLLVGGRFWLGPNGNTIY
TRBJ2-5 TRBV27 - ASSLGWGGLQETQY
TRBJ2-1 TRBV2 - ASTLAGGGNEQF
TRBJ1-5 TRBV28 - ASSFEAGSLRGQPQH
TRBJ2-7 TRBV10-3 once AISESVGAVYEQY
TRBJ2-2 TRBV20-1 - SARDRGDIGELF
TRBJ2-3 TRBV9 - ASSVGGGGAPDTQY
TRBJ2-7 TRBV9 - ASSAAGGAYEQY
TRBJ1-2 TRBV5-5 - ASSLEFTVYGYT
TRBJ2-3 TRBV7-8 - ASSLVGSGRVGTQY
TRBJ2-1 TRBV24-1 - ATSDRTGSYNEQF
TRBJ1-4 TRBV7-8 - ASSFGTGKEKLF
TRBJ1-4 TRBV9 - ASSVGDIANEKLF
TRBJ2-3 TRBV7-8 - ASSLAGPSTDTQY
TRBJ2-3 TRBV4-3 - ASSQTTIGADTQY
TRBJ2-1 TRBV7-8 - ASSPQPSGGNNEQF
TRBJ1-5 TRBV2 - ASSDLGVGNQPQH
TRBJ2-1 TRBV12-3/TRBV12-4 - ASSLAQVGDNYNEQF
TRBJ2-7 TRBV6-1 - ASRGLGDYEQY
TRBJ2-7 TRBV11-2 - ATQRWGLVY
TRBJ2-7 TRBV14 - ASSHTNSYEQY
TRBJ2-1 TRBV6-5 - ASSYSWSSYNEQF
TRBJ2-1 TRBV28 - ASSFGLAADNEQF
TRBJ2-1 TRBV20-1 - SAGDPLLNEQF
TRBJ2-2 TRBV28 once ASRPGLINTGELF
TRBJ2-3 TRBV7-9 - ASSFPLADTQY
TRBJ2-1 TRBV20-1 - SGWTRNHNEQF
TRBJ2-1 TRBV15 - ATSSARDSYNEQF
TRBJ2-5 TRBV23-1 - ASRDGGQETQY
TRBJ2-3 TRBV5-1 - ASSLSYPQRTLTDTQY
TRBJ2-2 TRBV21-1 - ASSNRANTGELF
TRBJ2-7 TRBV5-6 - ASSFLTGREWYEQY
TRBJ1-1 TRBV27 - ASSAARVVNTEAF
TRBJ1-5 TRBV3-1 - ASSQSGGFSNQPQH